This TCR beta chain is drawn from a study of radiotherapy plus CTLA-4 blockade in lung cancer. General study points: TCR clones from tumors expanded in blood after radiotherapy plus ipilimumab. Early clonal dynamics of blood T cells, together with interferon-beta, were reported as the best response predictor.

As regards this clone: The antigen remains unidentified.

TCRdb keeps only in-frame clones here, not all; method: immunoSEQ multiplex PCR. The sample gives 70,000 to 100,000 clones, approximately 83% of which show up once; approximately 2% is in the top ten. The CDR3 totals 15 residues. Trimming took off 7 bases at V and 2 bases at J, with 15 bases between the two ends. The V gene's germline CDR1 is MNHEY and CDR2 SMNVEV (reference sequence). Material: peripheral blood, obtained from a patient treated with radiotherapy plus ipilimumab. The chain employs TRBV27 and TRBJ2-1; tentatively, D is TRBD2 (8 bases). This TCR was sampled from a human donor with non-small cell lung cancer who had a partial response to radiotherapy plus ipilimumab. The CDR3 DNA follows: TGTGCCAGCATTCCAGGGGGACTAGCCTACAATGAGCAGTTCTTC. Translating gives CASIPGGLAYNEQFF.